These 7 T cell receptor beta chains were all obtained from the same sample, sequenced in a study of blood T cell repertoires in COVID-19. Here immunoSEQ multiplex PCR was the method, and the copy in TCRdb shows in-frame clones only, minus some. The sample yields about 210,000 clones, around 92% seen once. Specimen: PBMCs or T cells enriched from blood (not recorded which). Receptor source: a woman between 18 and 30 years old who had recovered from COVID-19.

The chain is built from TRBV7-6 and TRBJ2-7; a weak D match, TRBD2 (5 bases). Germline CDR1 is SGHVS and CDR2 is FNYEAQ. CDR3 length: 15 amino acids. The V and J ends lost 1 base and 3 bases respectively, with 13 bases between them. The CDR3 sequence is CASSLEPGSNYEQYF. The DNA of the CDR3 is TGTGCCAGCAGCTTAGAACCGGGATCCAACTACGAGCAGTACTTC.

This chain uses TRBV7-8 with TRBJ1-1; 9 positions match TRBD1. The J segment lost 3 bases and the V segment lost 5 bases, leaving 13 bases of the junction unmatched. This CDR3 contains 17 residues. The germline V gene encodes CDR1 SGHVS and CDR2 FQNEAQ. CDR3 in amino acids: CASSNRTGARLYTEAFF. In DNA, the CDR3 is TGTGCCAGCAGCAACCGGACAGGGGCAAGACTTTACACTGAAGCTTTCTTT.

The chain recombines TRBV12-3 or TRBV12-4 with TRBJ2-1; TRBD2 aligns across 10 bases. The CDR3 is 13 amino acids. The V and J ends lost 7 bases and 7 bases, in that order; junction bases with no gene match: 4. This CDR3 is CASKGSGGNEQFF. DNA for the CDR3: TGTGCCAGCAAGGGTAGCGGGGGGAATGAGCAGTTCTTC.

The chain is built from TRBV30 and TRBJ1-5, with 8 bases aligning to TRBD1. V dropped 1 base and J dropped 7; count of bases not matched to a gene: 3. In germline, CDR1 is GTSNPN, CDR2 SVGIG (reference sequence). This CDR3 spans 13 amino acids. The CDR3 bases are TGTGCCTGGAGTGCGACAGGGGCCCAGCCCCAGCATTTT. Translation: CAWSATGAQPQHF.

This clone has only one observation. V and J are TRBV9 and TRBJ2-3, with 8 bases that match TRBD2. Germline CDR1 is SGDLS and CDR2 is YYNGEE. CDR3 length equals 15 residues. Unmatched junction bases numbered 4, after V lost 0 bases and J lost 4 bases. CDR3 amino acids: CASSVETSGADTQYF. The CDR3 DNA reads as TGTGCCAGCAGCGTAGAAACTAGCGGCGCAGATACGCAGTATTTT.

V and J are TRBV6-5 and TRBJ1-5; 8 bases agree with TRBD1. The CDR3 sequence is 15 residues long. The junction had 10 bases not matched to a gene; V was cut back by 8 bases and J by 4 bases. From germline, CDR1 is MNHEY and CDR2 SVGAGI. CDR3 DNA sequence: TGTGCCAGCGGGACCCGGGACAGGTTAAATCAGCCCCAGCATTTT. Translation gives CASGTRDRLNQPQHF.

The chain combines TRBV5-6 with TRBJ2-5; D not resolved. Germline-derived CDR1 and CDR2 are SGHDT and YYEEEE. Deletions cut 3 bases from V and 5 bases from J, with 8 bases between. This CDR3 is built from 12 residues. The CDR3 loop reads CASSSDSETQYF. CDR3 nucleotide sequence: TGTGCCAGCAGCTCCGACTCGGAGACCCAGTACTTC.